One and the same sample provided the 27 T cell receptor beta chains below, sequenced in a study of technical replicates of blood from a few donors (dated by TCRdb to about 2017). The library relied on the immunoSEQ multiplex PCR assay. Sourced from immuneACCESS, this table was stored by TCRdb with only in-frame sequences that have V and J called. A share of the clones is absent; for the studies checked, an unresolved V gene accounts for under half, and the remainder has no known explanation. This sample holds 76,000 or so clones; roughly nine tenths were observed only once. The top ten hold around 0.26% of the sample. Sequenced: T cells isolated from PBMCs. The receptors come from a human donor in good health.

V gene TRBV9 combines with J gene TRBJ2-2; 8 positions match TRBD1. The CDR3 totals 15 residues. V gave up 3 bases and J gave up 7 bases; unmatched junction bases: 8. In germline, CDR1 is SGDLS, CDR2 YYNGEE. The CDR3 DNA is TGTGCCAGCAGCGGGGACAGGCAAAGCTACGGGGAGCTGTTTTTT. This translates into CASSGDRQSYGELFF.

J is TRBJ2-7 and V is TRBV27; D may be TRBD1 (6 bases). CDR3 size: 14 residues. The V end was cut by 8 bases, the J end by 0 bases, with 14 bases between. Germline V gene sequence: CDR1 MNHEY, CDR2 SMNVEV (reference sequence). CDR3: CASAYRASSYEQYF. The CDR3 region has the DNA TGTGCCAGCGCCTACAGGGCATCCTCCTACGAGCAGTACTTC.

This chain joins TRBV13 and TRBJ1-4; 7 bases match TRBD1. The ends lost 2 bases at V and 0 bases at J; junction bases unmatched: 12. In germline, CDR1 is PRHDT, CDR2 FYEKMQ (reference sequence). The CDR3 contains 19 residues. CDR3 in amino acids: CASSLTLQGGAATNEKLFF. Here the CDR3 DNA reads TGTGCCAGCAGCTTAACCCTCCAGGGGGGCGCCGCAACTAATGAAAAACTGTTTTTT.

This sequence joins TRBV14 and TRBJ1-2, with D maybe TRBD1 (6 bases). The CDR3 spans 14 residues. V lost 0 bases to trimming and J lost 3 bases, with 8 bases between them. The V gene's germline CDR1 is SGHDN and CDR2 FVKESK. The DNA for the CDR3 is TGTGCCAGCAGCCAAGATGCAGGGGACTATGGCTACACCTTC. This gives the protein CASSQDAGDYGYTF.

The chain combines TRBV5-1 with TRBJ2-5, with D perhaps matching TRBD1 (6 bases). Looked up from germline, CDR1 is SGHRS and CDR2 is YFSETQ. V lost 6 bases and J 2 bases, leaving 20 bases between the germline ends. The CDR3 consists of 16 residues. The chain's CDR3 is CASTLRPGHLQETQYF. In nucleotides, the CDR3 is TGCGCCAGCACCCTTCGGCCGGGACATCTACAAGAGACCCAGTACTTC. Full variable domain (outside the CDR3, taken from reference TRBV5-1 and TRBJ2-5): KAGVTQTPRYLIKTRGQQVTLSCSPISGHRSVSWYQQTPGQGLQFLFEYFSETQRNKGNFPGRFSGRQFSNSRSEMNVSTLELGDSALYLCASTLRPGHLQETQYFGPGTRLLVL.

The gene calls are TRBV5-1 and TRBJ2-3; TRBD2 agrees at 9 bases. V shed 4 bases and J 6 bases; nucleotides not matched to a gene: 9. CDR1 and CDR2 from the germline V gene are SGHRS and YFSETQ. The CDR3 runs to 15 residues. The CDR3 region is CASSARRGGLDTQYF. As DNA, the CDR3 is TGCGCCAGCAGCGCCCGGCGGGGGGGCTTGGATACGCAGTATTTT.

The J gene is TRBJ2-1, the V gene TRBV6-5, with D possibly matching TRBD2 (7 bases). V lost 4 bases and J 4 bases, leaving 14 bases between the germline ends. Germline V gene sequence: CDR1 MNHEY, CDR2 SVGAGI. The CDR3 is 15 amino acids. The CDR3 DNA reads as TGTGCCAGCAGTTCCCGGGGGGCCCTATACAATGAGCAGTTCTTC. Protein product: CASSSRGALYNEQFF.

The V and J genes are TRBV7-9 and TRBJ2-7, with 11 bases lining up with TRBD2. This CDR3 contains 15 residues. CDR1 and CDR2 (germline): SEHNR, FQNEAQ (reference sequence). V lost 5 bases, J lost 2 bases, and 5 bases stayed unmatched. CDR3 protein: CASSKTSGTAYEQYF. In DNA form, the CDR3 reads TGTGCCAGCAGCAAGACTAGCGGGACCGCCTACGAGCAGTACTTC.

This clone has a single count. V gene TRBV7-2 combines with J gene TRBJ2-1, with D unclear. With 4 bases removed from V and 4 bases from J, the gap between germline ends came to 5 bases. The germline CDR1 and CDR2 sequences are SGHTA and FQGNSA. The CDR3 extends over 12 amino acids. CDR3 in DNA: TGTGCCAGCAGCTCGCGTTACAATGAGCAGTTCTTC. Translating it yields CASSSRYNEQFF.

The J gene is TRBJ2-7, the V gene TRBV27; TRBD1 agrees at 9 bases. The germline gives CDR1 MNHEY, CDR2 SMNVEV (reference sequence). This CDR3 has 13 amino acids. Losses at the gene ends were 10 bases for V and 6 bases for J; bases not matched to a gene: 10. CDR3 bases: TGTGCCACCAGCGGGACAGGGCCTTCCGAGCAGTACTTC. As protein: CATSGTGPSEQYF.

V gene TRBV6-4 combines with J gene TRBJ2-3, with D possibly matching TRBD1 (6 bases). This CDR3 is 15 amino acids long. The ends were cut back, 4 bases at V and 3 bases at J, with 14 bases in the middle. Germline lookup yields CDR1 MRHNA and CDR2 SNTAGT. CDR3 DNA sequence: TGTGCCAGCAGTGCCGGGACACTAAGGACAGATACGCAGTATTTT. The encoded protein is CASSAGTLRTDTQYF.

On this clone: Its ends do not fully match the called genes, so a read error is possible. This sample includes further DNA sequences coding for the same CDR3. The chain joins TRBV29-1 to TRBJ2-7; 9 bases map to TRBD1. Germline lookup yields CDR1 SQVTM and CDR2 ANQGSEA. The CDR3 has 16 residues. The CDR3 DNA reads TGCAGCGTTGGATCGGGACAGGGTGAGCGCTCCTATGAGCAGTACTTC. It translates to CSVGSGQGERSYEQYF.

This clone was seen once. The V and J genes are TRBV5-6 and TRBJ1-2; D may be TRBD1 (5 bases). Trimming shortened V by 3 bases and J by 3 bases, and 9 bases separated the two germline ends. The CDR3 consists of 13 residues. Germline V gene data show CDR1 as SGHDT and CDR2 as YYEEEE. Here the CDR3 reads CASSSTAYYGYTF. In DNA form, the CDR3 reads TGTGCCAGCAGCTCGACAGCTTACTATGGCTACACCTTC.

The chain couples TRBV18 to TRBJ2-2; 7 bases are a match to TRBD2. The CDR3 consists of 15 residues. Unmatched junction bases numbered 4, after V lost 2 bases and J lost 4 bases. Per germline, CDR1 KGHSH and CDR2 LQKENI. The chain's CDR3 is CASSPIGGGTGELFF. The CDR3 DNA reads TGTGCCAGCTCACCAATTGGCGGGGGCACCGGGGAGCTGTTTTTT.

This chain connects TRBV11-3 to TRBJ2-7; 7 bases are shared with TRBD1. Germline CDR1 reads SGHNT; CDR2 reads YENEEA. The CDR3 has 15 residues. With V trimmed by 5 bases and J by 2 bases, 9 bases remained unmatched. The CDR3 loop is CASSRPGQLTYEQYF. The DNA of the CDR3 is TGTGCCAGCAGCAGACCGGGACAGCTAACCTACGAGCAGTACTTC.

V gene TRBV19 combines with J gene TRBJ1-5, with TRBD1 identical over 8 bases. This CDR3 comprises 18 residues. The germline V gene encodes CDR1 LNHDA and CDR2 SQIVND (reference sequence). V lost 5 bases to trimming and J lost 1 base; unmatched junction nucleotides: 13. The CDR3 bases are TGTGCCAGTAGTCTGGACAGGGAAGGTGGCAGGAGCAATCAGCCCCAGCATTTT. Residues: CASSLDREGGRSNQPQHF.

V usage is TRBV5-1 and J usage is TRBJ2-7, with 12 bases aligning to TRBD1. Germline-derived CDR1 and CDR2 are SGHRS and YFSETQ. J gave up 2 bases and V 7 bases, and 4 bases lay outside the gene matches. This CDR3 region has 14 residues. As DNA, the CDR3 is TGCGCCAGCCGGGGACAGGGGGCTACCTACGAGCAGTACTTC. Amino acids: CASRGQGATYEQYF.

V gene TRBV6-5 combines with J gene TRBJ2-5; no definite D call. The V end was cut by 0 bases, the J end by 0 bases, with 11 bases between. The CDR3 has 16 amino acids. Per germline, CDR1 MNHEY and CDR2 SVGAGI. Here the CDR3 reads CASSYSMWQDQETQYF. The CDR3, as DNA: TGTGCCAGCAGTTACTCGATGTGGCAGGACCAAGAGACCCAGTACTTC.

The chain is built from TRBV19 and TRBJ1-1; D remains unclear. CDR1 and CDR2 from the germline V gene are LNHDA and SQIVND (reference sequence). V lost 4 bases to trimming and J lost 3 bases, with 12 bases between them. This CDR3 contains 14 residues. DNA of the CDR3: TGTGCCAGTAGTAAATCCGGAGAGTACACTGAAGCTTTCTTT. Its protein is CASSKSGEYTEAFF.

This rearrangement joins TRBV18 to TRBJ2-1, with no clear D. Trimming pared 4 bases from V and 5 bases from J, leaving 6 bases between. This CDR3 contains 12 residues. CDR1 and CDR2 from the germline V gene are KGHSH and LQKENI. The CDR3 DNA reads TGTGCCAGCTCACGAACTGACAATGAGCAGTTCTTC. It encodes CASSRTDNEQFF. Full variable domain (outside the CDR3, taken from reference TRBV18 and TRBJ2-1): NAGVMQNPRHLVRRRGQEARLRCSPMKGHSHVYWYRQLPEEGLKFMVYLQKENIIDESGMPKERFSAEFPKEGPSILRIQQVVRGDSAAYFCASSRTDNEQFFGPGTRLTVL.

The chain uses TRBV7-9 and TRBJ2-1, with 7 positions matching TRBD1. V lost 1 base, J lost 4 bases, and 16 bases stayed unmatched. Germline-derived CDR1 and CDR2 are SEHNR and FQNEAQ (reference sequence). This CDR3 comprises 19 residues. CDR3 bases: TGTGCCAGCAGCTTAGGGTCAGTACCACAGGGGCGGGTGTACAATGAGCAGTTCTTC. Protein sequence: CASSLGSVPQGRVYNEQFF.

Here the CDR3 DNA reads TGTGCCAGTAGTGGTCTCGGGGGGCCCTACGAGCAGTACTTC. This codes for CASSGLGGPYEQYF. V usage is TRBV19 and J usage is TRBJ2-7; the D gene is possibly TRBD2 (7 bases). This CDR3 region has 14 residues. Germline-derived CDR1 and CDR2 are LNHDA and SQIVND (reference sequence). Trimming removed 5 bases from V and 2 bases from J, with 13 bases in between.

The chain employs TRBV19 and TRBJ2-1, with 7 bases identical to TRBD1. Looked up from germline, CDR1 is LNHDA and CDR2 is SQIVND (reference sequence). The junction had 6 bases not matched to a gene; V was cut back by 9 bases and J by 4 bases. The CDR3 contains 13 residues. Here the CDR3 DNA reads TGTGCCAGCACCGGGACAGTATACAATGAGCAGTTCTTC. Its translation is CASTGTVYNEQFF. Complete variable domain (other parts from reference TRBV19 and TRBJ2-1): DGGITQSPKYLFRKEGQNVTLSCEQNLNHDAMYWYRQDPGQGLRLIYYSQIVNDFQKGDIAEGYSVSREKKESFPLTVTSAQKNPTAFYLCASTGTVYNEQFFGPGTRLTVL.

This clone was counted a few times. The chain employs TRBV20-1 and TRBJ1-1; 8 nucleotides match TRBD1. The V gene end was trimmed by 2 bases and the J gene end by 10 bases; junction bases not matched to a gene: 3. This CDR3 has 11 residues. Per the germline V gene, CDR1 is DFQATT and CDR2 is SNEGSKA (reference sequence). The CDR3 region is CSARITGGAFF. CDR3 DNA sequence: TGCAGTGCTAGAATAACAGGGGGAGCTTTCTTT.

The chain combines TRBV7-3 with TRBJ2-2, with D perhaps matching TRBD2 (6 bases). Trimming left V 2 bases short and J 7 bases short, with 14 bases between. The CDR3 spans 15 residues. Germline V gene data show CDR1 as SGHTA and CDR2 as FQGTGA. The CDR3 loop is CASSLPGPRDGELFF. CDR3 bases: TGTGCCAGCAGCTTACCAGGGCCGCGGGACGGGGAGCTGTTTTTT.

The chain couples TRBV10-1 to TRBJ2-7; TRBD2 is a possible D gene (6 bases). CDR1 and CDR2 (germline): WNHNN, SYGVQD (reference sequence). This CDR3 region has 12 residues. V was pared by 6 bases and J by 9 bases, with 15 bases between. The CDR3 is CASSPLGGGQYF. For the CDR3, the DNA is TGCGCCAGCAGCCCCCTCGGGGGTGGGCAGTACTTC.

This clone was seen only a few times. The chain joins TRBV6-6 to TRBJ1-5, with no clear D. The CDR3 is 14 amino acids. Trimming cost V 0 bases and J 6 bases, with 9 bases left between them. Germline CDR1 and CDR2: MNHNY and SVGAGI (reference sequence). CDR3 sequence: CASSYSGLSQPQHF. The CDR3 DNA reads TGTGCCAGCAGTTACTCGGGCCTCAGTCAGCCCCAGCATTTT.